This TCR beta chain was captured in a study of blood T cells in healthy people across ages. A J-beta primer mix and a sample-barcoded 5' primer were used in a second PCR of about 7 to 12 cycles. TCRdb independently ran MiXCR on the 5' RACE reads; one entry per CDR3 protein. There are about 1 million distinct CDR3 sequences in the sample; approximately 25% occur only once, and around 0.75% lies in the top ten. This clonotype was picked up a small number of times. The V end was cut by 4 bases, the J end by 1 base, with 16 bases between. The germline gives CDR1 SQVTM, CDR2 ANQGSEA. The CDR3 is made up of 15 amino acids. The sample was also reused in another study, on T cells of mothers and their children. This second report adds: Each child gave approximately 2.8 million TCR beta CDR3 reads (each mother, over 8.5 million).

The sample consisted of blood. The sequence was collected from a girl aged 2 to 9 in good health. The chain has TRBV29-1 and TRBJ1-2; D may be TRBD1 (6 bases). In nucleotides, the CDR3 is TGCAGCGTTGTACGGGGGCAGGAGGTTAACTATGGCTACACCTTC. It codes for CSVVRGQEVNYGYTF.